This entry lists 9 T cell receptor beta chains sequenced from one sample in a study of blood T cell repertoires in COVID-19. The table came from immunoSEQ multiplex PCR; TCRdb's copy has only in-frame clones and leaves some out. Here the sample spans 200,000 to 250,000 clones, around 80% being singletons. Sequencing was done on a sample of peripheral blood. The receptors originated from a man in his fifties or sixties with active or convalescent COVID-19.

This CDR3 is CASSDSLAGILNNEQFF. The DNA for the CDR3 is TGTGCCAGCAGCGATTCCCTAGCGGGGATTCTGAACAATGAGCAGTTCTTC. The gene calls are TRBV9 and TRBJ2-1; 9 bases are a match to TRBD2. Trimming at V came to 3 bases and at J to 5 bases, leaving 12 bases not matched to a gene. CDR1 and CDR2 from the germline V gene are SGDLS and YYNGEE. CDR3 size: 17 residues.

The chain combines TRBV19 with TRBJ2-2; TRBD1 matches at 9 bases. The J segment lost 0 bases and the V segment lost 9 bases, leaving 2 bases of the junction unmatched. There are 14 residues in the CDR3. CDR1 is LNHDA, CDR2 SQIVND, per germline (reference sequence). The CDR3 loop is CASRTGANTGELFF. Here the CDR3 DNA reads TGTGCCAGCCGGACAGGGGCGAACACCGGGGAGCTGTTTTTT.

This clone was observed a single time. V usage is TRBV25-1 and J usage is TRBJ1-2, with D perhaps matching TRBD1 (5 bases). The germline V gene has CDR1 MGHDK and CDR2 SYGVNS. The CDR3 loop spans 18 amino acids. Trimming took off 3 bases at V and 2 bases at J, with 22 bases between the two ends. The CDR3 region has the DNA TGTGCCAGCAGTGAGGGTGACAGTGGAGACCGTTCGAACTATGGCTACACCTTC. This translates into CASSEGDSGDRSNYGYTF.

The chain links TRBV5-4 to TRBJ2-7; 16 bases match TRBD2. The CDR3 length is 16 residues. Germline CDR1 reads SGHNT; CDR2 reads YYREEE (reference sequence). The V gene end was trimmed by 3 bases and the J gene end by 2 bases; junction bases not matched to a gene: 2. CDR3 in amino acids: CASSSGTSGGAYEQYF. The CDR3, as DNA: TGTGCCAGCAGCTCCGGGACTAGCGGGGGGGCCTACGAGCAGTACTTC. The whole variable domain, filled in from reference TRBV5-4 and TRBJ2-7, reads ETGVTQSPTHLIKTRGQQVTLRCSSQSGHNTVSWYQQALGQGPQFIFQYYREEENGRGNFPPRFSGLQFPNYSSELNVNALELDDSALYLCASSSGTSGGAYEQYFGPGTRLTVT.

The V and J genes are TRBV11-2 and TRBJ1-2, with 10 positions matching TRBD1. This CDR3 is built from 14 residues. V shed 6 bases, J shed 8 bases, and the junction held 9 bases outside the gene matches. Germline CDR1 and CDR2: SGHAT and FQNNGV. This CDR3 reads CASRFRQGAQGYTF. CDR3 coding DNA: TGTGCCAGCAGGTTCCGACAGGGGGCCCAGGGCTACACCTTC.

The chain couples TRBV9 to TRBJ1-1; weak D call: TRBD1 (5 bases). CDR3 length: 13 amino acids. V was shortened by 10 bases and J by 0 bases, with 13 bases between the two germline ends. In germline, CDR1 is SGDLS, CDR2 YYNGEE. CDR3 loop: CAAGRGMNTEAFF. CDR3 nucleotides: TGTGCCGCCGGGCGGGGCATGAACACTGAAGCTTTCTTT.

DNA of the CDR3: TGTGCCAGCAGTTACTACCAGGGTACCCCTCATGGCTACACCTTC. Translated, it gives CASSYYQGTPHGYTF. V gene TRBV6-5 combines with J gene TRBJ1-2; weak D call: TRBD1 (5 bases). CDR3 length: 15 amino acids. Trimming removed 1 base from V and 6 bases from J, with 15 bases in between. Germline CDR1 and CDR2: MNHEY and SVGAGI.

V and J are TRBV5-4 and TRBJ2-3; D ambiguous. V was trimmed by 3 bases and J by 2 bases, leaving 13 bases between them. CDR3 size: 15 residues. Germline CDR1 SGHNT, CDR2 YYREEE (reference sequence). This CDR3 reads CASSSPGGPTDTQYF. The CDR3 DNA reads TGTGCCAGCAGCTCCCCCGGTGGGCCCACAGATACGCAGTATTTT.

The chain recombines TRBV19 with TRBJ1-4, with a weak D call TRBD1 (5 bases). CDR1 LNHDA and CDR2 SQIVND come from the germline V gene (reference sequence). The CDR3 runs to 16 residues. V was cut by 5 bases and J by 3 bases, with 16 bases left in between. CDR3 in amino acids: CASSLTGPGANEKLFF. CDR3 in DNA: TGTGCCAGTAGTCTAACAGGCCCGGGGGCTAATGAAAAACTGTTTTTT.